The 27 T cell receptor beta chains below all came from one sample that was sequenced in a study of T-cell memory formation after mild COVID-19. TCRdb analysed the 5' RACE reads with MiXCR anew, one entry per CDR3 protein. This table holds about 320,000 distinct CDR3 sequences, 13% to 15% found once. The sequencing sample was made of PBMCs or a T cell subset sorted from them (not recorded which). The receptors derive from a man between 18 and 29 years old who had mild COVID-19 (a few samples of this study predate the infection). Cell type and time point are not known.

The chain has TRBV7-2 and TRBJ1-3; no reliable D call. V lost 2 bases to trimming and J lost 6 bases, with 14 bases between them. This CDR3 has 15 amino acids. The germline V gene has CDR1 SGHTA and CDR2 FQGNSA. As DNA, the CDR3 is TGTGCCAGCAGCTTATACCGGCCGGCGACAAACACCATATATTTT. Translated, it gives CASSLYRPATNTIYF.

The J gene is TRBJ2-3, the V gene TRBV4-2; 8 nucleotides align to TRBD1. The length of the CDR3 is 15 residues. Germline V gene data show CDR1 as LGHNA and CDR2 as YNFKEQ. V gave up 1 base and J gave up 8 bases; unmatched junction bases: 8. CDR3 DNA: TGTGCCAGCAGCCAAGGGATGGGTCAGGGGGCTACGCAGTATTTT. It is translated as CASSQGMGQGATQYF.

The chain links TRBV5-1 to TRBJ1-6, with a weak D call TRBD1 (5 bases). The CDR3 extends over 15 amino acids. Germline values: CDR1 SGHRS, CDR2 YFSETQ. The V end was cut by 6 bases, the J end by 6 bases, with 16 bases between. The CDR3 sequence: CASKRDAGSNSPLHF. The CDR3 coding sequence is TGCGCCAGCAAAAGGGACGCAGGTTCTAATTCACCCCTCCACTTT.

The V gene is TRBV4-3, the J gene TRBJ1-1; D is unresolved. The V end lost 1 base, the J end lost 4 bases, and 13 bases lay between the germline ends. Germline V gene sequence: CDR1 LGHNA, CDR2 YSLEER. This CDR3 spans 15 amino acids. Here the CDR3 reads CASSQVGVGVTEAFF. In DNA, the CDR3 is TGCGCCAGCAGCCAAGTCGGGGTAGGAGTCACTGAAGCTTTCTTT.

CDR3 residues: CASSQVHFSATNEKLFF. CDR3 DNA sequence: TGCGCCAGCAGCCAAGTCCACTTCAGTGCAACTAATGAAAAACTGTTTTTT. The chain has TRBV4-3 and TRBJ1-4; no definite D call. This CDR3 is built from 17 residues. Trimming stripped 1 base from V and 0 bases from J, with 12 bases between. Germline V lookup: CDR1 LGHNA, CDR2 YSLEER.

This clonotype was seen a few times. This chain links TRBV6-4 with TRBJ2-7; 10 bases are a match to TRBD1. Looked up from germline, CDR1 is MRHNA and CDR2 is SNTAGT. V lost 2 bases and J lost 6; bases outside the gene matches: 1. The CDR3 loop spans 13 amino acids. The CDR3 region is CASSDRTGGEQYV. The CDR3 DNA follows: TGTGCCAGCAGTGACCGGACAGGGGGCGAGCAGTACGTC.

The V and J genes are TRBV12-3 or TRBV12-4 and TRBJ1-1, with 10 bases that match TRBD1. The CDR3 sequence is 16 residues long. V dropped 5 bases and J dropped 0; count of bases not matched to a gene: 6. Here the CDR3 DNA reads TGTGCCAGCAGTGCGGGACAGGGGACCATGAACACTGAAGCTTTCTTT. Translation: CASSAGQGTMNTEAFF.

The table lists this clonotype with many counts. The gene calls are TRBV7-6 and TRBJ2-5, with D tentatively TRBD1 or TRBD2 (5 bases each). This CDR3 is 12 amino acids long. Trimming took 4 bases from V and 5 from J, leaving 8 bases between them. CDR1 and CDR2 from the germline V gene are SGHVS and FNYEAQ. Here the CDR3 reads CASSWGGETQYF. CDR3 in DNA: TGTGCCAGCAGCTGGGGCGGGGAGACCCAGTACTTC.

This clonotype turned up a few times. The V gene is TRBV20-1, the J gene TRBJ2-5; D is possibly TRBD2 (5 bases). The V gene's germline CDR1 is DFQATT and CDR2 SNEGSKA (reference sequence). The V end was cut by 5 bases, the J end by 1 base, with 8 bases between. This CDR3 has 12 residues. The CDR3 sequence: CSAWGAQETQYF. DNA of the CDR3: TGCAGTGCTTGGGGAGCCCAAGAGACCCAGTACTTC.

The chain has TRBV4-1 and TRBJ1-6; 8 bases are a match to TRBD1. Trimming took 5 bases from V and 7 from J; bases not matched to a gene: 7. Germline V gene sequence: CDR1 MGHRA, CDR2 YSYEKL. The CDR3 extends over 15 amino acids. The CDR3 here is CASSIGQGTNSPLHF. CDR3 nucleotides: TGCGCCAGCAGCATCGGACAGGGTACGAATTCACCCCTCCACTTT.

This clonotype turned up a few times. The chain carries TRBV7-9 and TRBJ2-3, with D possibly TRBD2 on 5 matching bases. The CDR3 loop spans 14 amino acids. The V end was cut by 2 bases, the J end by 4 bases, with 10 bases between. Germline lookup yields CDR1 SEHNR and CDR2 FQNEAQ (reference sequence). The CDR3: CASSLTGSADTQYF. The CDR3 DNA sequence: TGTGCCAGCAGCTTAACGGGGTCGGCAGATACGCAGTATTTT.

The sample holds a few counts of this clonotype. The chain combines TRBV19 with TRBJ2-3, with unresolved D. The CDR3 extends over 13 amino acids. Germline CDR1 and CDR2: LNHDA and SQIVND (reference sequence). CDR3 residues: CANRSTSTDTQYF. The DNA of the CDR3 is TGTGCTAATAGGAGCACTAGCACAGATACGCAGTATTTT.

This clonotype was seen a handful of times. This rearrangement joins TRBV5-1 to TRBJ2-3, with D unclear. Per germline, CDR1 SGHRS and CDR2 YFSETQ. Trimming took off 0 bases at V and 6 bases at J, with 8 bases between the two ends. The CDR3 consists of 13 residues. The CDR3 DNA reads TGCGCCAGCAGCTTGGACGACTTGGATACGCAGTATTTT. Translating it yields CASSLDDLDTQYF.

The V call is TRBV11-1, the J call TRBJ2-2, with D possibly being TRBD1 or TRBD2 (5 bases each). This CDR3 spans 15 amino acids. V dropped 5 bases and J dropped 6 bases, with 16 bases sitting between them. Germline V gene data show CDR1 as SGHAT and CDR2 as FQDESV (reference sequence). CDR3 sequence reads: CASSPRDRRSGELFF. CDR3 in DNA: TGTGCCAGCAGCCCCAGGGATAGGAGGTCCGGGGAGCTGTTTTTT.

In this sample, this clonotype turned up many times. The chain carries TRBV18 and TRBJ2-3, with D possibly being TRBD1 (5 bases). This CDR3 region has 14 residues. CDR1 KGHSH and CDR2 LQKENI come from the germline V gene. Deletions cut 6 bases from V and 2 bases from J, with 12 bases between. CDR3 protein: CASSGDSPTDTQYF. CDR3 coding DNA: TGTGCCAGCTCTGGCGACAGCCCCACAGATACGCAGTATTTT.

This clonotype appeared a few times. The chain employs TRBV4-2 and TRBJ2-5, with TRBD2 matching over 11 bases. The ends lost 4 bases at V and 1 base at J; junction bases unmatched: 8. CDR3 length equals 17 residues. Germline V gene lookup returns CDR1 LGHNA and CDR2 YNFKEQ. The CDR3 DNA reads TGTGCCAGCAGCCCTGCCTCTAGCGGGGGGACCCAAGAGACCCAGTACTTC. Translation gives CASSPASSGGTQETQYF.

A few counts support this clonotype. This chain's CDR3 is CSAPTSGGIGEQYV. CDR3 nucleotide sequence: TGCAGTGCGCCGACTAGCGGGGGGATCGGCGAGCAGTACGTC. This chain links TRBV20-1 with TRBJ2-7; 13 bases map to TRBD2. This CDR3 is built from 14 residues. CDR1 and CDR2 (germline): DFQATT, SNEGSKA (reference sequence). Unmatched junction bases numbered 8, after V lost 6 bases and J lost 6 bases.

Here the CDR3 DNA reads TGTGCCAGCAGTGAGACGTCTGGGCCCGGGGAGCTGTTTTTT. Its translation: CASSETSGPGELFF. The chain joins TRBV6-1 to TRBJ2-2; D unresolved. Germline V CDR1 and CDR2: MNHNS, SASEGT. The CDR3 runs to 14 residues. Trimming cost V 3 bases and J 6 bases, with 11 bases left between them.

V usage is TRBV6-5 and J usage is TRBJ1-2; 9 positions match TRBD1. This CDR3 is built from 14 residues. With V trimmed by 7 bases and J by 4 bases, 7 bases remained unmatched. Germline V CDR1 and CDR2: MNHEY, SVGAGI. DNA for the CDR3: TGTGCCAGCACCTCCCCGGACAGGGGCTATGGCTACACCTTC. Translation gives CASTSPDRGYGYTF.

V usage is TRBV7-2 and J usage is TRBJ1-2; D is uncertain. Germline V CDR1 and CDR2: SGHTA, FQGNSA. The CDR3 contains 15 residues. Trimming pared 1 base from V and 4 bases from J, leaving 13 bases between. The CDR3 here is CASSLEGGPTYGYTF. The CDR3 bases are TGTGCCAGCAGCTTAGAGGGAGGGCCCACCTATGGCTACACCTTC.

The CDR3 DNA follows: TGTGCCAGCAGTTTCCCCAGGAGGGACACTGAAGCTTTCTTT. Protein product: CASSFPRRDTEAFF. The V gene is TRBV12-3 or TRBV12-4, the J gene TRBJ1-1; D call uncertain. The CDR3 totals 14 residues. V lost 3 bases and J 3 bases, leaving 11 bases between the germline ends.

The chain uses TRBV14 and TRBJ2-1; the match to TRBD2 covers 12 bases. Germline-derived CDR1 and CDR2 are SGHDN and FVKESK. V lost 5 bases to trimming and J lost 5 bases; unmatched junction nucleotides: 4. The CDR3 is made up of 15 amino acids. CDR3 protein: CASSRLAGANNEQFF. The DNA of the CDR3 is TGTGCCAGCAGCAGACTAGCGGGGGCGAACAATGAGCAGTTCTTC.

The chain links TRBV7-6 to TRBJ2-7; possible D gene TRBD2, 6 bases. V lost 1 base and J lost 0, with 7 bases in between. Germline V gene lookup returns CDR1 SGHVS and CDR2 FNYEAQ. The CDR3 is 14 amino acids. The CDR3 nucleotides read TGTGCCAGCAGCTTAGGGGACTTCTCCTACGAGCAGTACGTC. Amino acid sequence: CASSLGDFSYEQYV.

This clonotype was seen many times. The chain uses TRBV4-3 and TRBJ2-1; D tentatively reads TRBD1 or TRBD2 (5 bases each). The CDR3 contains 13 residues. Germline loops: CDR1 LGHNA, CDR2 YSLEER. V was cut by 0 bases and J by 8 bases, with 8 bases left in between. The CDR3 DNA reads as TGCGCCAGCAGCCAAGATCGAGGGGATGAGCAGTTCTTC. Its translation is CASSQDRGDEQFF.

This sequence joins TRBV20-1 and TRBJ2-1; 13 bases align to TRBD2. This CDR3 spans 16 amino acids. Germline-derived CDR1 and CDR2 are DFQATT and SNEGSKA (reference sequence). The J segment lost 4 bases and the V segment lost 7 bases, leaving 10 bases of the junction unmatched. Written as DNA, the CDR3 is TGCAGTGTTAAGACTAGCGGGGGGTTCGTATACAATGAGCAGTTCTTC. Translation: CSVKTSGGFVYNEQFF.

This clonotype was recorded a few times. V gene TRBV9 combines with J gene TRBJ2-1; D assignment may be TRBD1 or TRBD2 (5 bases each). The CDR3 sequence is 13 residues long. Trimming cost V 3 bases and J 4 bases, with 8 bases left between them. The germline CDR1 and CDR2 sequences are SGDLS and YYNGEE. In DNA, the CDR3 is TGTGCCAGCAGCGGGGACGCATACAATGAGCAGTTCTTC. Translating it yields CASSGDAYNEQFF.

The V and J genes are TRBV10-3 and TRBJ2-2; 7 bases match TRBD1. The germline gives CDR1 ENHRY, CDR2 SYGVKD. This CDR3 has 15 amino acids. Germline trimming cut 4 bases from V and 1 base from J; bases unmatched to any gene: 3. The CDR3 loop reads CAISVGQQNTGELFF. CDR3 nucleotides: TGTGCCATCAGTGTGGGACAGCAGAACACCGGGGAGCTGTTTTTT.